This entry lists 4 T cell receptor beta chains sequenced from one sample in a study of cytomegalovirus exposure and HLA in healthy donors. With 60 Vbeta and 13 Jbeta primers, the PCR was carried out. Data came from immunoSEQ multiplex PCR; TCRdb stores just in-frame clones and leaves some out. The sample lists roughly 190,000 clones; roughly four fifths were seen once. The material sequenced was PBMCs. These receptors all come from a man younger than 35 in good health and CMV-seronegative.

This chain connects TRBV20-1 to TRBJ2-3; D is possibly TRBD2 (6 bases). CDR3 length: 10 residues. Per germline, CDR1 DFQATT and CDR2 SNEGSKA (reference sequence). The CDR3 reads CGGGADTQYF. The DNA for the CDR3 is TGCGGGGGAGGTGCAGATACGCAGTATTTT.

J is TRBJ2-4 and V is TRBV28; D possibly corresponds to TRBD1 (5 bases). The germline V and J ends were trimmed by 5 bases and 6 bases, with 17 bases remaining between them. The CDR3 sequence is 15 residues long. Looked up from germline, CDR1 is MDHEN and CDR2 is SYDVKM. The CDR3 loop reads CASSPNRRLGNIQYF. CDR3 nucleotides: TGTGCCAGCAGTCCCAACAGGCGGTTAGGAAACATTCAGTACTTC.

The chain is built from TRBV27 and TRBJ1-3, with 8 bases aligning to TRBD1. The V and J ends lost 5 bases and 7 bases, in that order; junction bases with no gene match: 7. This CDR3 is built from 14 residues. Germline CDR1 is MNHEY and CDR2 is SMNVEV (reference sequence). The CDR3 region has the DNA TGTGCCAGCAGTCGGACAGGGTTTAGGAACACCATATATTTT. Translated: CASSRTGFRNTIYF.

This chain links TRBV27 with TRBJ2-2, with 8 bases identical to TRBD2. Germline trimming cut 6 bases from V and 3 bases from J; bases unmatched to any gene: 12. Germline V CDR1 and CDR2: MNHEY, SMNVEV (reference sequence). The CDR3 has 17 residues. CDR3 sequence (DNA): TGTGCCAGCAGCACTGCATCAGCGGGGGCCTACACCGGGGAGCTGTTTTTT. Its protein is CASSTASAGAYTGELFF.